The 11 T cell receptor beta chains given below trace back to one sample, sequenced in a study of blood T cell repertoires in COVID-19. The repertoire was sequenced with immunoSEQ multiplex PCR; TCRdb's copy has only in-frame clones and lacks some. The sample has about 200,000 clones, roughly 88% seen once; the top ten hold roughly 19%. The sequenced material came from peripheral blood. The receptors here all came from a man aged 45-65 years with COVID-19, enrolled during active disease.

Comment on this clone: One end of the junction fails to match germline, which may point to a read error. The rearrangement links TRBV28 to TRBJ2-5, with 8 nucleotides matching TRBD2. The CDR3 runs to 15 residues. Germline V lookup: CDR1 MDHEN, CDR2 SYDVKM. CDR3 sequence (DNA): TGTGCCAGCAGTTTGCCCGGGGCGCGGGGGGAGGGGTTTAACTTC. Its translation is CASSLPGARGEGFNF. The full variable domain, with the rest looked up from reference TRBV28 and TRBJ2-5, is DVKVTQSSRYLVKRTGEKVFLECVQDMDHENMFWYRQDPGLGLRLIYFSYDVKMKEKGDIPEGYSVSREKKERFSLILESASTNQTSMYLCASSLPGARGEGFNFGPGTRLLVL.

The DNA for the CDR3 is TGTGCCAGCAGTGAAGCACGGACAGGGCTTCTTGGCTACACCTTC. Translated, it gives CASSEARTGLLGYTF. The chain carries TRBV2 and TRBJ1-2; TRBD1 matches 8 bases. The CDR3 is 15 amino acids. J lost 7 bases, V lost 0 bases, and 7 bases had no gene match. In germline, CDR1 is SNHLY, CDR2 FYNNEI.

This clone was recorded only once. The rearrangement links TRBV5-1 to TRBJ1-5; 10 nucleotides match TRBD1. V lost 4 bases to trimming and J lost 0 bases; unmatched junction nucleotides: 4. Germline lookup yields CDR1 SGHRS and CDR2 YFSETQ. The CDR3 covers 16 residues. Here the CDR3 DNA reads TGCGCCAGCAGCCCGACAGGGGGCTATAGCAATCAGCCCCAGCATTTT. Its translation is CASSPTGGYSNQPQHF.

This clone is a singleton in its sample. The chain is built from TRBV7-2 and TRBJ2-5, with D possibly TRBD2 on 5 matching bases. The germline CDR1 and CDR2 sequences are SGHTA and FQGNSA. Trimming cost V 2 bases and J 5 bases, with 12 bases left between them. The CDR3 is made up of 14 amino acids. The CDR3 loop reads CASSLTLAGETQYF. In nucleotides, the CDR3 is TGTGCCAGCAGCTTAACCCTAGCTGGTGAGACCCAGTACTTC.

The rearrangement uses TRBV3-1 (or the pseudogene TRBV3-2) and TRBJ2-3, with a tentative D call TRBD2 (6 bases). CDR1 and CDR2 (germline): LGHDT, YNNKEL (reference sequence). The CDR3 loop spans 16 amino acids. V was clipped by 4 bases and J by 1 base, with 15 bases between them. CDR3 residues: CASSPGLASGTDTQYF. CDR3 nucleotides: TGTGCCAGCAGCCCCGGTCTAGCGAGTGGCACAGATACGCAGTATTTT.

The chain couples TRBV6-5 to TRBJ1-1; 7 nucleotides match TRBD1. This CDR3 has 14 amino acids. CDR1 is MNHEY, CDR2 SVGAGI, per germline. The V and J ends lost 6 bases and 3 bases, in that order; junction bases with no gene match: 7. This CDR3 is CASRRQGLDTEAFF. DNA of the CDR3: TGTGCCAGCAGAAGACAGGGCTTGGACACTGAAGCTTTCTTT.

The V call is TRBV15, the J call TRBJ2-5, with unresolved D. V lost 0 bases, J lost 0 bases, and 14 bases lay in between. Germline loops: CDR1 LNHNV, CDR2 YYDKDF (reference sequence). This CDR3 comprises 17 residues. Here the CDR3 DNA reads TGTGCCACCAGCAGAGATTTGGTTTATACGGACCAAGAGACCCAGTACTTC. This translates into CATSRDLVYTDQETQYF.

CDR3 sequence: CAIGRDRGAEKLFF. The CDR3 DNA is TGTGCCATCGGGAGGGACAGGGGCGCTGAAAAACTGTTTTTT. The chain uses TRBV10-3 and TRBJ1-4; 10 bases match TRBD1. J was trimmed by 7 bases and V by 8 bases; bases with no gene match: 7. Germline assignment: CDR1 ENHRY and CDR2 SYGVKD. CDR3 length equals 14 residues.

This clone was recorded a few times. The CDR3 DNA reads TGTGCCAGCAGTTATTCCCCGACAGGGGCCTTCTATGGCTACACCTTC. Translated: CASSYSPTGAFYGYTF. The chain is built from TRBV6-5 and TRBJ1-2, with 8 bases fitting TRBD1. With 3 bases clipped from V and 4 bases from J, the junction kept 10 bases outside the gene matches. The CDR3 runs 16 residues. Germline CDR1 MNHEY, CDR2 SVGAGI.

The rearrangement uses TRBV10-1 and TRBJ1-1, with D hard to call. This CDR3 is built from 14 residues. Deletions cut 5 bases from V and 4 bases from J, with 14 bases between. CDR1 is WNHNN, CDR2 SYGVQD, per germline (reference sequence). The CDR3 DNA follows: TGCGCCAGCAGTAAGAAAAAGCCTACCACTGAAGCTTTCTTT. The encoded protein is CASSKKKPTTEAFF.

The CDR3 here is CASQQGAHHEKLFF. CDR3 nucleotide sequence: TGTGCCAGTCAACAGGGGGCGCACCATGAAAAACTGTTTTTT. V gene TRBV6-5 combines with J gene TRBJ1-4; the match to TRBD1 covers 9 bases. This CDR3 is built from 14 residues. The V gene end was trimmed by 9 bases and the J gene end by 6 bases; junction bases not matched to a gene: 8. Germline V gene data show CDR1 as MNHEY and CDR2 as SVGAGI.